This TCR beta chain was captured in a study of prognosis after radiotherapy for stage I lung cancer. Study-wide points: Divergent TRBV and TRBJ gene usage has reportedly been observed between patients with and without metastases. Diminished Shannon entropy following stereotactic body radiation therapy characterized patients who developed distant metastases. Medians of roughly 10,000 versus 7,000 showed unique TCR clone counts falling after stereotactic body radiation therapy.

It was by two-round multiplex PCR that TCR beta CDR3 was amplified from genomic DNA. Each TRBV and TRBJ gene had its own primer in the first PCR round. TCRdb reprocessed the multiplex PCR reads with MiXCR, giving one entry per CDR3 protein. The sample lists 11,000 to 15,000 distinct CDR3 sequences; around a quarter were seen once. This clonotype was counted many times. Its antigen is unidentified. Given a much more abundant clone one base away, this may be a read error. Germline V CDR1 and CDR2: MDHEN, SYDVKM. The CDR3 is made up of 13 amino acids. This specimen consisted of PBMCs, obtained before or after stereotactic body radiation therapy (not recorded which). V gene TRBV28 combines with J gene TRBJ1-2; no clear D gene. This clonotype originated in a donor aged 50 or older with non-small cell lung cancer. The CDR3 DNA follows: TGTACCAGCAGTCCCCAGGTTGACTATGGCTACACCTTC. This gives the protein CTSSPQVDYGYTF.